This T cell receptor beta chain derives from a study of early T cells in non-severe SARS-CoV-2 infection. TCRdb called the 5' RACE reads again in MiXCR, with one record for every CDR3 protein. The sample has some 97,000 distinct CDR3 sequences; approximately 11% are singletons. Germline assignment: CDR1 SGHDN and CDR2 FVKESK. V gave up 1 base and J gave up 6 bases; unmatched junction bases: 3. The CDR3 is 13 residues long. The rearrangement joins TRBV14 to TRBJ2-7; 7 bases align to TRBD1. Sequencing used whole blood, obtained at baseline. The source is an adult who was a healthcare worker with PCR-confirmed SARS-CoV-2 infection or an uninfected control (not recorded which). In DNA, the CDR3 is TGTGCCAGCAGCCAAGCGGACAGGCGCGAGCAGTACTTC. It specifies CASSQADRREQYF.